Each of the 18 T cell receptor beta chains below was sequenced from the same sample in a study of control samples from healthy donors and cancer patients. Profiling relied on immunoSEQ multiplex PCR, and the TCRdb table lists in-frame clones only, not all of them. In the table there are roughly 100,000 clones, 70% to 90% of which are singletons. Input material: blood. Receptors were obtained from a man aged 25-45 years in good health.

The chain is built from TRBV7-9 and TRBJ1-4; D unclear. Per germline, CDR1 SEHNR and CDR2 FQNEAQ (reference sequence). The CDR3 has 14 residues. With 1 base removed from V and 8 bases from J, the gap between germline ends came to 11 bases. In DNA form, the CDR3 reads TGTGCCAGCAGCTTAGTGGATTCAGGAGAAAAACTGTTTTTT. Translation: CASSLVDSGEKLFF.

CDR3 residues: CASTDRVRGEKLFF. The CDR3 nucleotides are TGTGCCAGCACTGACAGAGTTCGTGGAGAAAAACTGTTTTTT. V is TRBV2 and J is TRBJ1-4; D may be TRBD1 (5 bases). The germline V and J ends were trimmed by 7 bases and 8 bases, with 17 bases remaining between them. In germline, CDR1 is SNHLY, CDR2 FYNNEI. The CDR3 covers 14 residues.

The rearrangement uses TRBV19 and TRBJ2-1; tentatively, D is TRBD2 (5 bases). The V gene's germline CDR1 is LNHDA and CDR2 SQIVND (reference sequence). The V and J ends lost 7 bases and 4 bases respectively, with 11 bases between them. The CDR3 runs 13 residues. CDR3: CASNNRGYNEQFF. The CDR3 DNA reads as TGTGCCAGTAACAACCGGGGTTACAATGAGCAGTTCTTC.

This CDR3 is CASSQHGTFYEQFF. The CDR3 DNA follows: TGCGCCAGCAGCCAGCACGGGACTTTCTATGAGCAGTTCTTC. J is TRBJ2-1 and V is TRBV4-1, with D perhaps TRBD2 (6 bases). Trimming took off 3 bases at V and 8 bases at J, with 14 bases between the two ends. Germline V gene data show CDR1 as MGHRA and CDR2 as YSYEKL. This CDR3 has 14 residues.

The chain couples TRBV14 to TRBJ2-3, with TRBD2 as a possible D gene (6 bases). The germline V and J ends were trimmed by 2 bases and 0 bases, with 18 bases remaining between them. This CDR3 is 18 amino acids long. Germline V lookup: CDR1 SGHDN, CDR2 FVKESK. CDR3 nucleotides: TGTGCCAGCAGCCAACACGCGACTAGAACTACTAGCACAGATACGCAGTATTTT. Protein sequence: CASSQHATRTTSTDTQYF.

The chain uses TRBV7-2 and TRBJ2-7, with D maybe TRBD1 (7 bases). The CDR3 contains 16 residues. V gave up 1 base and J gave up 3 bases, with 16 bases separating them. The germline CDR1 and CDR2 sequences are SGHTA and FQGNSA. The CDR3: CASSLEGAGGYYEQYF. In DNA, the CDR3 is TGTGCCAGCAGCTTAGAAGGGGCAGGGGGGTACTACGAGCAGTACTTC.

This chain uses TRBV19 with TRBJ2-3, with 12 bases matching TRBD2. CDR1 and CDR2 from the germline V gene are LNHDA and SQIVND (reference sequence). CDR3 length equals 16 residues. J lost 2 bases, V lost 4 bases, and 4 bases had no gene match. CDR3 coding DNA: TGTGCCAGTAGTAGACTAGCGGGAGAGATCACAGATACGCAGTATTTT. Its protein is CASSRLAGEITDTQYF.

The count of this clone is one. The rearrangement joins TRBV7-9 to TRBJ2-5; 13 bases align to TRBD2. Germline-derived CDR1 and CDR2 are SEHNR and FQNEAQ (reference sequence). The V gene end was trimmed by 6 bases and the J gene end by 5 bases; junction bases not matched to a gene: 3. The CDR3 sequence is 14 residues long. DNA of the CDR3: TGTGCCAGCAGTCTGACTAGCGGGAGGGAGACCCAGTACTTC. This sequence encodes CASSLTSGRETQYF.

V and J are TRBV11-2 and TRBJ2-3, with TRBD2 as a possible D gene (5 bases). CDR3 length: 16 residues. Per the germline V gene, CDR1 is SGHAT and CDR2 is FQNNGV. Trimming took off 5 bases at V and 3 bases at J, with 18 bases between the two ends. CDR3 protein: CASSIGRAVGTDTQYF. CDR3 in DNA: TGTGCCAGCAGCATAGGGCGAGCGGTCGGTACAGATACGCAGTATTTT.

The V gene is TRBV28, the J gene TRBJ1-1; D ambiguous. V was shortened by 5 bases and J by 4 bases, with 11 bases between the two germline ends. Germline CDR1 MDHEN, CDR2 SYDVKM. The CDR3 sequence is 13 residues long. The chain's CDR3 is CASSRSFSTEAFF. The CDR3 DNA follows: TGTGCCAGCAGTCGTTCCTTCAGCACTGAAGCTTTCTTT.

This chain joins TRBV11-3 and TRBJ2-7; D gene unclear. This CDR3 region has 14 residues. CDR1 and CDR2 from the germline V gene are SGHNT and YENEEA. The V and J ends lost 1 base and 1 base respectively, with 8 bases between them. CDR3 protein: CASSLGSESYEQYF. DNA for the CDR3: TGTGCCAGCAGCTTAGGAAGTGAGTCCTACGAGCAGTACTTC.

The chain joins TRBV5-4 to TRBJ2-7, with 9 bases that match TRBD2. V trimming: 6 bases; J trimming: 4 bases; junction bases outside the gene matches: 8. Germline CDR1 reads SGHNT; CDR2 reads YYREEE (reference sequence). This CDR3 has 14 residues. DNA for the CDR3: TGTGCCAGCACACTTAGCGGGAGTCTTTACGAGCAGTACTTC. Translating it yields CASTLSGSLYEQYF.

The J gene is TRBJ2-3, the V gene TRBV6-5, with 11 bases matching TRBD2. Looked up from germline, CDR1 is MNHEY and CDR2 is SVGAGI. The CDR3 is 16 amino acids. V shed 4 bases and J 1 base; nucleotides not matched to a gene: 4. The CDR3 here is CASSSTTSGGTDTQYF. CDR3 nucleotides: TGTGCCAGCAGTTCGACGACTAGCGGGGGCACAGATACGCAGTATTTT.

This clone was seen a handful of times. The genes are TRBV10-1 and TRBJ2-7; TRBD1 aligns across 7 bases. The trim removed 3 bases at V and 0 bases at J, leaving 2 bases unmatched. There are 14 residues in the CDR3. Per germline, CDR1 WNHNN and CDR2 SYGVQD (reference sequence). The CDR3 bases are TGCGCCAGCAGTGAAGGGACAGCCTCCTACGAGCAGTACTTC. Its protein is CASSEGTASYEQYF.

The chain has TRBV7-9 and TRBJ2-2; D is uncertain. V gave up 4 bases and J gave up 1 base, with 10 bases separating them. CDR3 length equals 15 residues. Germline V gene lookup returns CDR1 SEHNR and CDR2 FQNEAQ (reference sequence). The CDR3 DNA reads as TGTGCCAGCAGCTCGTGGACGGTGAACACCGGGGAGCTGTTTTTT. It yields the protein CASSSWTVNTGELFF.

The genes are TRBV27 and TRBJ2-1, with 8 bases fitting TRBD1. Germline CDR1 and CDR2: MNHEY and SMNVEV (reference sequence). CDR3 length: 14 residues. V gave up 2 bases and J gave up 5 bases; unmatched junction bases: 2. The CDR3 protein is CASSLEQGDNEQFF. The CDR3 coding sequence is TGTGCCAGCAGTTTAGAACAGGGGGACAATGAGCAGTTCTTC.

CDR3 amino acids: CARDLENRDALGNEQFF. CDR3 nucleotide sequence: TGTGCCCGGGACCTAGAAAACCGGGACGCCCTAGGGAATGAGCAGTTCTTC. The V gene is TRBV30, the J gene TRBJ2-1; perhaps D is TRBD1 or TRBD2 (5 bases each). Trimming stripped 8 bases from V and 7 bases from J, with 30 bases between. This CDR3 contains 17 residues. Germline V gene lookup returns CDR1 GTSNPN and CDR2 SVGIG (reference sequence).

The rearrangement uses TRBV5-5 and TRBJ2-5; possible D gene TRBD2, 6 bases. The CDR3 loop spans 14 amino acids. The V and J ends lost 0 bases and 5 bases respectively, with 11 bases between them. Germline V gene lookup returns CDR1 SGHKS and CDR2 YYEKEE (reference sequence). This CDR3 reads CASSLGGGSETQYF. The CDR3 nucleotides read TGTGCCAGCAGCTTGGGTGGGGGGTCGGAGACCCAGTACTTC. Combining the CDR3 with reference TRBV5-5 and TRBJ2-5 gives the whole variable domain DAGVTQSPTHLIKTRGQQVTLRCSPISGHKSVSWYQQVLGQGPQFIFQYYEKEERGRGNFPDRFSARQFPNYSSELNVNALLLGDSALYLCASSLGGGSETQYFGPGTRLLVL.